This TCR beta chain was documented in a study of lymphopenia after photon versus proton radiotherapy. About this clone: Its antigen is not known.

The table came from immunoSEQ multiplex PCR; TCRdb's copy has only in-frame clones and leaves some out. The sample holds more than 30,000 clones, 85% seen once. Study-wide results and caveats: Larger post-nadir TCR diversity loss correlated inversely with survival in deceased patients. Photon-treated patients lost naive T cells and TCR diversity; proton-treated stayed stable. Survival link was tested only in deceased patients; proton benefit remains a possibility. After lymphocyte nadir, photon-treated repertoires showed oligoclonal expansion, especially CD8+ Temra.

This receptor was taken from a man aged 50 to 59 with gastric cancer. Sequenced material: peripheral blood, taken from a patient treated with photon-based radiotherapy.

The CDR3 sequence is CSALPLAGEGQFF. In nucleotides, the CDR3 is TGCAGCGCCCTACCCCTAGCGGGAGAGGGCCAGTTCTTC. This chain joins TRBV29-1 and TRBJ2-1, with 10 bases aligning to TRBD2. V lost 7 bases, J lost 13 bases, and 13 bases stayed unmatched. The CDR3 loop spans 13 amino acids. The germline gives CDR1 SQVTM, CDR2 ANQGSEA.